The source of this T cell receptor beta chain is a study of T cell changes during pregnancy in multiple sclerosis (dated by TCRdb to 2018 to 2020). Regarding the research as a whole: The study examined how the T cell repertoire changed over the course of pregnancy in women with multiple sclerosis.

Its CDR3 holds 13 amino acids, cysteine through phenylalanine. The sequence is cut down to CDR3 DNA, 39 bases in frame from base 1. V is cut by 6 bases and J by 8 bases, and the space between the germline ends is 13 bases. The germline V gene specifies KGHSH as CDR1 and LQKENI as CDR2. Library generation was performed with the immunoSEQ multiplex PCR assay. The immuneACCESS repertoire file appears here via TCRdb, limited to in-frame rearrangements. These files lack a portion of the clones; in checked studies, under half of the deficit traces to unresolved V genes, and the cause of the others is not known. The sample records about 64,000 clones, less than 95% of which are singletons. Roughly 6.5% of the sample lies in the top ten. Regarding this clone: It has no known antigen specificity. Within one base of it there is no much larger clone, and no base qualities were kept.

This clonotype was sampled from a female donor in good health, enrolled as a control in a pregnancy study. The sequence links TRBV18 to TRBJ1-4; the D gene identity is not certain. Sample: peripheral blood, taken in the third trimester of pregnancy. The CDR3 region reads CASSPRAKEKLFF. The DNA is as follows: TGTGCCAGCTCCCCCCGTGCGAAGGAAAAACTGTTTTTT.